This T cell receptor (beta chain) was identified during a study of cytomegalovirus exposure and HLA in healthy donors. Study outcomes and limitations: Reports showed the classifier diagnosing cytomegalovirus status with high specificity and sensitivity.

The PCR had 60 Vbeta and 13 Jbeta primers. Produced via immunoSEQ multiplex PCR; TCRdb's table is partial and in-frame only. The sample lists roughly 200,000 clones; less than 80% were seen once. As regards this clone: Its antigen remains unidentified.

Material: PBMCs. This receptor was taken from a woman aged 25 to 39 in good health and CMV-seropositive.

The CDR3 spells CASSELAEKLFF. CDR3 DNA sequence: TGTGCCAGCAGTGAATTGGCAGAAAAACTGTTTTTT. J is TRBJ1-4 and V is TRBV6-1, with D hard to call. CDR3 length equals 12 residues. Germline assignment: CDR1 MNHNS and CDR2 SASEGT. Trimming removed 2 bases at V and 8 bases at J, with 6 bases between.